This T cell receptor (beta chain) came from a study of CD8+ T cells in alopecia areata. The treatment here: oral pan-JAK inhibitor, 5-10 mg twice daily. The CDR3 covers 17 residues. Germline CDR1 and CDR2: MGHRA and YSYEKL. V was pared by 1 base and J by 2 bases, with 4 bases of the junction left unmatched. RNA was isolated and reverse transcribed to cDNA, the sequencing template. Measured with immunoSEQ multiplex PCR; TCRdb has only the in-frame clones, and not every one. The sample yields about 180,000 clones, 50% to 75% seen once. V gene TRBV4-1 combines with J gene TRBJ2-7; 14 nucleotides agree with TRBD2. The TCR sequence derives from a human donor with alopecia areata. This sample comprised CD4+ T cells sorted from blood, obtained at roughly week 55, from a patient treated with tofacitinib. The CDR3 spells CASSQARGLAGAYEQYF. For the CDR3, the DNA is TGCGCCAGCAGCCAAGCCAGGGGACTAGCGGGGGCCTACGAGCAGTACTTC.